This T cell receptor (beta chain) was sequenced for a study of blood T cells in healthy people across ages. Study outcomes and limitations: Comparison with aged donors showed that long-lived donors had more naive CD4+ cells and higher diversity. Calculation of diversity from one million T cells yielded estimates considered to be underestimates.

The CDR3 loop spans 16 amino acids. V lost 6 bases, J lost 3 bases, and 18 bases lay in between. This clonotype came up a few times. Its antigen is as yet unknown. The authors ran a second PCR of 7 to 11 cycles using a sample-barcoded 5' primer and a J-beta primer mix. Sequencing yielded, for each sample, at least 2.5 million paired-end reads carrying CDR3. Using its own MiXCR run on the 5' RACE reads, TCRdb lists one record per CDR3 protein. This table holds some 1.6 million distinct CDR3 sequences, 30% to 35% found once. The specimen was blood. The origin of this receptor is a woman under 40 in good health. The V and J genes are TRBV12-3 or TRBV12-4 and TRBJ1-5; the D is unclear. The CDR3 DNA reads TGTGCCAGCAGCGAATCCGCTAGGCCCTACAATCAGCCCCAGCATTTT. Translated: CASSESARPYNQPQHF.